What follows are 29 T cell receptor beta chains derived from one specimen sequenced in a study of cytomegalovirus exposure and HLA in healthy donors. The primer mix had 60 Vbeta and 13 Jbeta primers. The table came from immunoSEQ multiplex PCR; TCRdb's copy has only in-frame clones and leaves some out. The table has under 90,000 clones, 75% to 85% seen once. Sequenced: PBMCs. These TCRs come from a man aged 50-60 years in good health and CMV-seropositive.

The chain links TRBV11-1 to TRBJ2-5, with TRBD1 as a possible D gene (6 bases). Trimming shortened V by 4 bases and J by 3 bases, and 24 bases separated the two germline ends. CDR3 length: 18 residues. Germline CDR1 SGHAT, CDR2 FQDESV (reference sequence). CDR3 in amino acids: CASSSPAGQRGPKETQYF. The CDR3 DNA reads TGTGCCAGCAGCTCCCCCGCCGGACAGAGGGGTCCAAAAGAGACCCAGTACTTC.

This clone was counted a few times. This chain connects TRBV7-6 to TRBJ2-3; D is unclear. V lost 2 bases and J 5 bases, leaving 5 bases between the germline ends. The CDR3 spans 12 residues. Germline V gene data show CDR1 as SGHVS and CDR2 as FNYEAQ. The DNA of the CDR3 is TGTGCCAGCAGCTTATGGCTAGATACGCAGTATTTT. Encoded protein: CASSLWLDTQYF.

The chain carries TRBV6-4 and TRBJ2-3, with D unclear. Looked up from germline, CDR1 is MRHNA and CDR2 is SNTAGT. With 3 bases removed from V and 2 bases from J, the gap between germline ends came to 6 bases. This CDR3 has 13 residues. DNA of the CDR3: TGTGCCAGCAGTGAGGCAGTCACAGATACGCAGTATTTT. Its protein is CASSEAVTDTQYF.

This chain connects TRBV11-3 to TRBJ2-3, with TRBD2 matching over 9 bases. With V trimmed by 5 bases and J by 4 bases, 7 bases remained unmatched. The CDR3 runs to 15 residues. Germline assignment: CDR1 SGHNT and CDR2 YENEEA. The CDR3 spells CASSRLAGVADTQYF. Here the CDR3 DNA reads TGTGCCAGCAGCCGTTTAGCGGGAGTGGCAGATACGCAGTATTTT.

This clone occurred a few times. The V call is TRBV11-1, the J call TRBJ2-5, with TRBD1 as a possible D gene (5 bases). The J call may be wrong; the DNA end is better matched by TRBJ2-7. This CDR3 has 14 amino acids. Germline-derived CDR1 and CDR2 are SGHAT and FQDESV (reference sequence). CDR3 region: CASSSHRPGSEQYF. The DNA of the CDR3 is TGTGCCAGCAGCAGTCACAGGCCAGGCTCCGAGCAGTACTTC.

The chain combines TRBV29-1 with TRBJ2-1, with TRBD2 matching 11 bases. The germline CDR1 and CDR2 sequences are SQVTM and ANQGSEA. V dropped 0 bases and J dropped 4; count of bases not matched to a gene: 8. The CDR3 contains 17 residues. The CDR3 loop is CSVEDLLRLAGYNEQFF. The DNA of the CDR3 is TGCAGCGTTGAAGATCTCCTTAGACTAGCGGGATACAATGAGCAGTTCTTC.

V gene TRBV9 combines with J gene TRBJ1-2; D remains unclear. Trimming left V 4 bases short and J 2 bases short, with 12 bases between. The CDR3 length is 14 residues. The germline CDR1 and CDR2 sequences are SGDLS and YYNGEE. The CDR3 sequence: CASSPIERNYGYTF. The CDR3 DNA is TGTGCCAGCAGCCCAATTGAGCGAAACTATGGCTACACCTTC. The whole variable domain, remainder taken from reference TRBV9 and TRBJ1-2, is DSGVTQTPKHLITATGQRVTLRCSPRSGDLSVYWYQQSLDQGLQFLIQYYNGEERAKGNILERFSAQQFPDLHSELNLSSLELGDSALYFCASSPIERNYGYTFGSGTRLTVV.

The chain has TRBV4-1 and TRBJ2-5, with 7 nucleotides matching TRBD1. Trimming took 3 bases from V and 4 from J; bases not matched to a gene: 8. Per the germline V gene, CDR1 is MGHRA and CDR2 is YSYEKL. The CDR3 is 15 amino acids. The CDR3 sequence: CASSQLGQRGETQYF. The CDR3 region has the DNA TGCGCCAGCAGCCAGTTGGGACAGAGGGGAGAGACCCAGTACTTC.

This clone is a singleton in its sample. The rearrangement joins TRBV7-2 to TRBJ2-1, with 11 bases aligning to TRBD1. In germline, CDR1 is SGHTA, CDR2 FQGNSA. This CDR3 has 15 residues. V was clipped by 3 bases and J by 7 bases; unmatched bases: 5. The DNA of the CDR3 is TGTGCCAGCAGCTTTCGGACAGGGGGCTGGAATGAGCAGTTCTTC. Protein sequence: CASSFRTGGWNEQFF.

Comment on this clone: An end of the junction differs from the germline gene, which may be a read error. This sequence joins TRBV2 and TRBJ2-6; maybe TRBD1 (6 bases). Germline V gives CDR1 SNHLY, CDR2 FYNNEI. The CDR3 sequence is 16 residues long. Written as DNA, the CDR3 is TGTGCCAGCAGGGACAGCCCCTCATCTGGGGCCAACGGCCTGACTTTC. Encoded protein: CASRDSPSSGANGLTF.

In DNA, the CDR3 is TGTGCCAGTACAAATAGACGCGGGGGCAGCGCGAACACCGGGGAGCTGTTTTTT. Protein: CASTNRRGGSANTGELFF. The V call is TRBV19, the J call TRBJ2-2, with D tentatively TRBD2 (7 bases). This CDR3 spans 18 amino acids. CDR1 LNHDA and CDR2 SQIVND come from the germline V gene (reference sequence). V lost 7 bases, J lost 0 bases, and 21 bases lay in between.

The table lists this clone with a few counts. The J gene is TRBJ1-1, the V gene TRBV4-1, with D possibly matching TRBD1 (6 bases). The CDR3 runs to 16 residues. Germline V gene lookup returns CDR1 MGHRA and CDR2 YSYEKL. V was pared by 4 bases and J by 7 bases, with 22 bases between. The chain's CDR3 is CASSLATRGANNEAFF. CDR3 DNA: TGCGCCAGCAGCCTCGCGACACGGGGGGCGAATAATGAAGCTTTCTTT.

The rearrangement joins TRBV25-1 to TRBJ1-4, with D hard to call. Germline values: CDR1 MGHDK, CDR2 SYGVNS. Trimming cost V 5 bases and J 6 bases, with 4 bases left between them. The CDR3 is made up of 11 amino acids. CDR3 loop: CASSSDEKLFF. For the CDR3, the DNA is TGTGCCAGCAGTTCCGATGAAAAACTGTTTTTT.

This chain connects TRBV11-2 to TRBJ1-2, with TRBD1 as a possible D gene (5 bases). This CDR3 region has 17 residues. Germline CDR1 is SGHAT and CDR2 is FQNNGV. V lost 5 bases, J lost 3 bases, and 22 bases lay in between. The CDR3 region is CASSLFHGASLDYGYTF. The CDR3 DNA sequence: TGTGCCAGCAGCCTTTTTCATGGGGCATCTTTGGACTATGGCTACACCTTC.

The chain employs TRBV9 and TRBJ1-4; D perhaps matches TRBD1 (6 bases). V lost 4 bases, J lost 2 bases, and 12 bases lay in between. The CDR3 consists of 15 residues. Germline V gene sequence: CDR1 SGDLS, CDR2 YYNGEE. The CDR3 here is CASSPNGQTNEKLFF. The CDR3 DNA is TGTGCCAGCAGCCCCAACGGACAGACTAATGAAAAACTGTTTTTT.

CDR3 protein: CASSTLQGAAEAFF. CDR3 in DNA: TGTGCCAGTAGTACTCTCCAGGGGGCCGCTGAAGCTTTCTTT. The chain couples TRBV19 to TRBJ1-1, with 8 bases matching TRBD1. The CDR3 is 14 residues long. Germline assignment: CDR1 LNHDA and CDR2 SQIVND (reference sequence). V shed 4 bases and J 6 bases; nucleotides not matched to a gene: 7. Full variable domain (rest looked up from reference TRBV19 and TRBJ1-1): DGGITQSPKYLFRKEGQNVTLSCEQNLNHDAMYWYRQDPGQGLRLIYYSQIVNDFQKGDIAEGYSVSREKKESFPLTVTSAQKNPTAFYLCASSTLQGAAEAFFGQGTRLTVV.

V usage is TRBV7-9 and J usage is TRBJ2-2; 7 bases map to TRBD2. V shed 1 base and J 5 bases; nucleotides not matched to a gene: 10. The CDR3 extends over 17 amino acids. Germline V gene data show CDR1 as SEHNR and CDR2 as FQNEAQ (reference sequence). The CDR3 protein is CASSLGLREDVTGELFF. CDR3 nucleotide sequence: TGTGCCAGCAGCTTAGGGTTACGGGAGGACGTTACCGGGGAGCTGTTTTTT.

The chain recombines TRBV11-1 with TRBJ2-7; TRBD2 agrees at 11 bases. The CDR3 is 16 residues long. V lost 7 bases, J lost 2 bases, and 10 bases stayed unmatched. The V gene's germline CDR1 is SGHAT and CDR2 FQDESV (reference sequence). CDR3 coding DNA: TGTGCCAGCACCCTGATGTCGACTAGCGGGGCCTACGAGCAGTACTTC. It translates to CASTLMSTSGAYEQYF.

The chain is built from TRBV11-3 and TRBJ2-5, with a possible D match to TRBD2 (6 bases). This CDR3 has 15 residues. V lost 5 bases to trimming and J lost 5 bases, with 18 bases between them. Germline values: CDR1 SGHNT, CDR2 YENEEA. For the CDR3, the DNA is TGTGCCAGCAGCCCAAACTGGGGACTGCATGAGACCCAGTACTTC. The encoded protein is CASSPNWGLHETQYF.

V and J are TRBV19 and TRBJ1-2; tentative D call: TRBD1 (6 bases). Germline V CDR1 and CDR2: LNHDA, SQIVND (reference sequence). The V gene lost 3 bases and the J gene lost 0 bases, with 8 bases spanning the gap. The CDR3 covers 14 residues. The CDR3 sequence is CASSMQGTNYGYTF. In nucleotides, the CDR3 is TGTGCCAGTAGTATGCAGGGGACTAACTATGGCTACACCTTC.

The gene calls are TRBV5-4 and TRBJ2-3, with TRBD1 as a possible D gene (5 bases). V was trimmed by 0 bases and J by 4 bases, leaving 15 bases between them. The CDR3 is 16 residues long. Germline-derived CDR1 and CDR2 are SGHNT and YYREEE (reference sequence). The CDR3 DNA reads as TGTGCCAGCAGCTTGGCACGGCAACAGGCGTCAGATACGCAGTATTTT. Residues: CASSLARQQASDTQYF.

The chain joins TRBV19 to TRBJ2-7; the D gene is possibly TRBD1 (6 bases). Germline CDR1 is LNHDA and CDR2 is SQIVND (reference sequence). This CDR3 spans 12 amino acids. V was cut by 6 bases and J by 4 bases, with 10 bases left in between. The DNA for the CDR3 is TGTGCCAGTAGCAAGGGGACATACGAGCAGTACTTC. It specifies CASSKGTYEQYF.

The rearrangement uses TRBV29-1 and TRBJ1-2; 8 bases line up with TRBD1. The CDR3 contains 15 residues. Trimming at V came to 4 bases and at J to 4 bases, leaving 11 bases not matched to a gene. In germline, CDR1 is SQVTM, CDR2 ANQGSEA. In nucleotides, the CDR3 is TGCAGCGTTGGGTCAGGGGGCGCAGGTTTCTATGGCTACACCTTC. Translated: CSVGSGGAGFYGYTF.

V gene TRBV6-1 combines with J gene TRBJ2-2, with 8 nucleotides matching TRBD1. Germline V gives CDR1 MNHNS, CDR2 SASEGT. The CDR3 contains 14 residues. V trimming: 6 bases; J trimming: 5 bases; junction bases outside the gene matches: 5. CDR3 bases: TGTGCCAGCAGGCCGGGACAGGCGACCGGGGAGCTGTTTTTT. Residues: CASRPGQATGELFF.

The chain links TRBV7-3 to TRBJ2-2, with 11 bases that match TRBD2. V dropped 5 bases and J dropped 7; count of bases not matched to a gene: 12. In germline, CDR1 is SGHTA, CDR2 FQGTGA. The CDR3 consists of 17 residues. The CDR3 DNA is TGTGCCAGCAGCCCTACCGGGACTAGCGGAGCCAGCGGGGAGCTGTTTTTT. This gives the protein CASSPTGTSGASGELFF. The whole variable domain, remainder taken from reference TRBV7-3 and TRBJ2-2, is GAGVSQTPSNKVTEKGKYVELRCDPISGHTALYWYRQSLGQGPEFLIYFQGTGAADDSGLPNDRFFAVRPEGSVSTLKIQRTERGDSAVYLCASSPTGTSGASGELFFGEGSRLTVL.

Only a few counts were recorded for this clone. V and J are TRBV6-1 and TRBJ2-7, with TRBD1 identical over 7 bases. The CDR3 is 12 residues long. Germline lookup yields CDR1 MNHNS and CDR2 SASEGT. The V segment lost 8 bases and the J segment 4 bases; nucleotides outside the gene matches: 5. CDR3 sequence (DNA): TGTGCCAGCCGCCCGACAGGGTACGAGCAGTACTTC. Translation gives CASRPTGYEQYF.

This chain links TRBV29-1 with TRBJ1-2; D ambiguous. V was cut by 4 bases and J by 6 bases, with 9 bases left in between. The CDR3 totals 11 residues. Per germline, CDR1 SQVTM and CDR2 ANQGSEA. The CDR3 region has the DNA TGCAGCGTTGCCGGTATGGATGGCTACACCTTC. Its protein is CSVAGMDGYTF.

V gene TRBV9 combines with J gene TRBJ1-1, with 10 bases that match TRBD1. Per germline, CDR1 SGDLS and CDR2 YYNGEE. This CDR3 region has 17 residues. Losses at the gene ends were 0 bases for V and 5 bases for J; bases not matched to a gene: 10. This CDR3 reads CASSVGGGGTGETEAFF. CDR3 in DNA: TGTGCCAGCAGCGTAGGGGGAGGGGGGACAGGGGAAACTGAAGCTTTCTTT. The full variable domain, in which reference TRBV9 and TRBJ1-1 provide the parts outside the CDR3, is DSGVTQTPKHLITATGQRVTLRCSPRSGDLSVYWYQQSLDQGLQFLIQYYNGEERAKGNILERFSAQQFPDLHSELNLSSLELGDSALYFCASSVGGGGTGETEAFFGQGTRLTVV.

This chain links TRBV6-4 with TRBJ2-7; TRBD2 aligns across 8 bases. The V gene end was trimmed by 5 bases and the J gene end by 5 bases; junction bases not matched to a gene: 5. This CDR3 region has 13 residues. Looked up from germline, CDR1 is MRHNA and CDR2 is SNTAGT. CDR3 bases: TGTGCCAGCAGTTTTCTAGCGGGCGACGAGCAGTACTTC. Translation gives CASSFLAGDEQYF.